This is a list of T cell receptor beta chains from one sample in a study of shared clonotypes between healthy human individuals. Method: immunoSEQ multiplex PCR; TCRdb's copy keeps in-frame clones and lacks some. The sample shows millions of clones, 80% to 95% of them seen only once. Specimen: naive CD4+ T cells from PBMCs. Receptor source: a man aged 18 to 30 in good health. Some clones in this sample may be carry-over from other donors' samples. The CDR3 runs from the conserved cysteine through the conserved F or W. The D gene is left open where the match is weak.

j_call | v_call | d_call | cdr3_nt | cdr3_aa
TRBJ2-3 | TRBV27 | - | TGTGCCAGCAGCCCAGGGGTTGATACGCAGTATTTT | CASSPGVDTQYF
TRBJ1-5 | TRBV2 | - | TGTGCCAGCACCCAGGGTAATCAGCCCCAGCATTTT | CASTQGNQPQHF
TRBJ2-5 | TRBV4-1 | TRBD1 | TGCGCCAGCAGCCACCCGGGACAGGGGGCGATGGAGACCCAGTACTTC | CASSHPGQGAMETQYF
TRBJ1-1 | TRBV7-6 | TRBD1 | TGTGCCAGCAGCTTAGCTCCGACAGGGGGAGGCACTGAAGCTTTCTTT | CASSLAPTGGGTEAFF
TRBJ2-3 | TRBV28 | TRBD2 | TGTGCCAGCAGTTTCCGTAGCGGGAGCGGGTATACGCAGTATTTT | CASSFRSGSGYTQYF
TRBJ2-1 | TRBV5-4 | TRBD2 | TGTGCCAGCAGCTCCCCTAGCGGGTCGTGGGAGCAGTTCTTC | CASSSPSGSWEQFF
TRBJ2-7 | TRBV7-8 | - | TGTGCCAGCAGCTTAGCGGAGGGGGCCTACGAGCAGTACTTC | CASSLAEGAYEQYF
TRBJ2-3 | TRBV2 | TRBD2 | TGTGCCAGCAGTTCAGCTGGCGGGAGGTACACAGATACGCAGTATTTT | CASSSAGGRYTDTQYF
TRBJ2-7 | TRBV4-3 | TRBD1 | TGCGCCAGCAGCCTGTCGACAGGGGGGCCCGAGCAGTACTTC | CASSLSTGGPEQYF
TRBJ2-1 | TRBV9 | TRBD2 | TGTGCCAGCAGCGTCCGACTAGCGGGATCCTACAATGAGCAGTTCTTC | CASSVRLAGSYNEQFF
TRBJ2-7 | TRBV28 | - | TGTGCCAGCAGGGGCCCGGGGGACGAGCAGTACTTC | CASRGPGDEQYF
TRBJ2-1 | TRBV5-1 | TRBD2 | TGCGCCAGCAGCTCTAGCGGGAGGGCCGACAATGAGCAGTTCTTC | CASSSSGRADNEQFF
TRBJ1-3 | TRBV27 | - | TGTGCCAGCAGCCGGGGTGGGGCATATGGAAACACCATATATTTT | CASSRGGAYGNTIYF